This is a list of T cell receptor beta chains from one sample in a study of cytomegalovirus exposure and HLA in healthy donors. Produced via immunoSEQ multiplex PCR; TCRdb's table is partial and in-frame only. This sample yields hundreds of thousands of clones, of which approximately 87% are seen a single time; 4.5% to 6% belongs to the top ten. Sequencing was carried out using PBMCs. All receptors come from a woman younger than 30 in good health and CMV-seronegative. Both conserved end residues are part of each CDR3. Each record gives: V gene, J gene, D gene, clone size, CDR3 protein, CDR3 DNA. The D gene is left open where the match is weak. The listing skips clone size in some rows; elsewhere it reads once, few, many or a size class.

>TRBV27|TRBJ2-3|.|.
CASLVTDTQYF
TGTGCCAGCCTCGTCACAGATACGCAGTATTTT
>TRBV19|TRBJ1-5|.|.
CASTNSLATGQPQHF
TGTGCCAGTACGAACAGCCTGGCGACAGGTCAGCCCCAGCATTTT
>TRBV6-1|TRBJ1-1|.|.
CASGIQGNTEAFF
TGTGCCAGCGGAATACAGGGGAACACTGAAGCTTTCTTT
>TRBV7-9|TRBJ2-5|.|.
CASSFQGLETQYF
TGTGCCAGCAGCTTTCAGGGGTTGGAGACCCAGTACTTC
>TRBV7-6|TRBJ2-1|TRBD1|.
CASSLGGTASYNEQFF
TGTGCCAGCAGCTTAGGTGGGACAGCTTCCTACAATGAGCAGTTCTTC
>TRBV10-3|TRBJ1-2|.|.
CAISDPGATGDASYGYTF
TGTGCCATCAGTGACCCGGGGGCCACTGGGGACGCTTCGTATGGCTACACCTTC
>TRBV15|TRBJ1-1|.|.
CATSRDPTVNTEAFF
TGTGCCACCAGCAGAGATCCGACGGTGAACACTGAAGCTTTCTTT
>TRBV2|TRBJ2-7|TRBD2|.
CASRDQAGGYEQYF
TGTGCCAGCAGGGACCAAGCGGGGGGCTACGAGCAGTACTTC
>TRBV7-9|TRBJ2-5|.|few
CASSQKGGGTYQETQYF
TGTGCCAGCAGCCAGAAGGGGGGCGGGACCTACCAAGAGACCCAGTACTTC
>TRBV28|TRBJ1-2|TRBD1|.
CASSPQGDGYTF
TGTGCCAGCAGCCCCCAGGGGGATGGCTACACCTTC
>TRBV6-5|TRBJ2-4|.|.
CASSQGSSKNIQYF
TGTGCCAGCAGTCAGGGTTCGAGCAAAAACATTCAGTACTTC
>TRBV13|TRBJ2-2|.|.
CASSTRQGLVPGELFF
TGTGCCAGCAGTACGAGACAGGGACTAGTTCCCGGGGAGCTGTTTTTT
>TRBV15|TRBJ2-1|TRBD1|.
CATSRDPGGSYNEQFF
TGTGCCACCAGCAGAGATCCAGGGGGATCCTACAATGAGCAGTTCTTC
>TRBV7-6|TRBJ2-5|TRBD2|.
CASSSTSGVETQYF
TGTGCCAGCAGCTCGACTAGCGGGGTCGAGACCCAGTACTTC
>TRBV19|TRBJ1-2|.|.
CASSVSGSYGYTF
TGTGCCAGTAGTGTCTCAGGGTCCTATGGCTACACCTTC
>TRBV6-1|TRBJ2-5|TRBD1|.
CASSSTGGGETQYF
TGTGCCAGCAGCTCGACAGGGGGCGGTGAGACCCAGTACTTC
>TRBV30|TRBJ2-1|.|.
CATTDGQGRYNEQFF
TGTGCCACGACCGACGGGCAGGGTCGGTACAATGAGCAGTTCTTC
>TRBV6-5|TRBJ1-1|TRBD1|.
CASSPDRGRSEAFF
TGTGCCAGCAGTCCGGACAGGGGAAGAAGTGAAGCTTTCTTT
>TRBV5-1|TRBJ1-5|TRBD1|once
CASSHTGAENQPQHF
TGCGCCAGCAGCCATACAGGGGCGGAAAATCAGCCCCAGCATTTT
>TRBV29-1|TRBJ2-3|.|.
CSVELSEGDTQYF
TGCAGCGTTGAATTGAGCGAGGGGGATACGCAGTATTTT
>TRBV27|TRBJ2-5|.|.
CASSSGDRQETQYF
TGTGCCAGCAGCTCTGGAGACAGGCAAGAGACCCAGTACTTC
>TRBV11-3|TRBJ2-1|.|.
CASSKRTSHSSYNEQFF
TGTGCCAGCAGCAAGCGAACTAGCCATAGCTCCTACAATGAGCAGTTCTTC
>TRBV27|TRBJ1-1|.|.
CASRLTGLNTEAFF
TGTGCCAGCAGACTTACAGGCCTGAACACTGAAGCTTTCTTT
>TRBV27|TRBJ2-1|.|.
CASSLSRPGRLYNEQFF
TGTGCCAGCAGTTTATCCCGCCCCGGCAGACTTTACAATGAGCAGTTCTTC
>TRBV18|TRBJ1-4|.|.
CASSRTGSGLQEKLFF
TGTGCCAGCTCACGAACGGGTTCGGGGCTTCAGGAAAAACTGTTTTTT
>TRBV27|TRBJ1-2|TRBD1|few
CASSFRAGGGYGYTF
TGTGCCAGCAGTTTCAGGGCAGGGGGTGGGTATGGCTACACCTTC
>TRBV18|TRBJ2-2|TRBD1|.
CASSPLPMGQGAGGELFF
TGTGCCAGCTCACCACTCCCGATGGGACAGGGTGCCGGCGGGGAGCTGTTTTTT
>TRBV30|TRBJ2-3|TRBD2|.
CAWSGGGAGGPLDTQYF
TGTGCCTGGAGCGGAGGGGGAGCGGGGGGGCCGCTAGATACGCAGTATTTT
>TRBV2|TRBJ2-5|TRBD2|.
CASNGLVGETQYF
TGTGCCAGCAACGGACTAGTAGGAGAGACCCAGTACTTC
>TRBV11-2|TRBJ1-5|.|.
CASSLGRGTGSNQPQHF
TGTGCCAGCAGCTTAGGGCGGGGAACAGGTAGCAATCAGCCCCAGCATTTT
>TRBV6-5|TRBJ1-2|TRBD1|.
CASSSGQGNYGYTF
TGTGCCAGCAGTTCGGGACAGGGAAACTATGGCTACACCTTC
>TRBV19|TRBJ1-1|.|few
CASSIDLRPVNTEAFF
TGTGCCAGTAGTATAGATCTAAGGCCGGTGAACACTGAAGCTTTCTTT
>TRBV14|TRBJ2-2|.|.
CARGMLSNTGELFF
TGTGCCAGGGGGATGCTCTCAAACACCGGGGAGCTGTTTTTT
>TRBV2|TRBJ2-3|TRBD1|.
CASRTTGVADTQYF
TGTGCCAGCAGGACCACAGGGGTGGCAGATACGCAGTATTTT
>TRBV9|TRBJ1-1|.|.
CASSPYSGTEAFF
TGTGCCAGCAGCCCTTACAGTGGCACTGAAGCTTTCTTT
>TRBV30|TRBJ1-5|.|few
CAYTTPGPPNQPQHF
TGTGCCTATACAACGCCGGGGCCCCCCAATCAGCCCCAGCATTTT
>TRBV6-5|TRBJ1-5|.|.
CASSYRADRQPQHF
TGTGCCAGCAGTTATAGGGCAGACCGTCAGCCCCAGCATTTT
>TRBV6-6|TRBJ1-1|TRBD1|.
CASGQGSTEAFF
TGTGCCAGTGGACAGGGGTCAACTGAAGCTTTCTTT
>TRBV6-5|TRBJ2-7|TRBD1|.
CASSTPGQGLYEQYF
TGTGCCAGCAGTACACCGGGACAGGGGTTATACGAGCAGTACTTC
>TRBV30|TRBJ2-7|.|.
CAWSVRGSSTYEQYF
TGTGCCTGGAGTGTACGAGGCAGTTCTACCTACGAGCAGTACTTC
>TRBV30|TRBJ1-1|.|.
CAWSKWENTEAFF
TGTGCCTGGAGTAAGTGGGAGAACACTGAAGCTTTCTTT
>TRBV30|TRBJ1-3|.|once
CAWREGSSGNTIYF
TGTGCCTGGAGAGAGGGTAGCTCTGGAAACACCATATATTTT
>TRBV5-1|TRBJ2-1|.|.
CASSRDSGYPNPNEQFF
TGCGCCAGCAGCAGGGACTCGGGCTACCCAAACCCCAATGAGCAGTTCTTC
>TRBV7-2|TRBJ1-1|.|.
CASSPGGRLNTEAFF
TGTGCCAGCAGCCCGGGAGGGCGTTTGAACACTGAAGCTTTCTTT
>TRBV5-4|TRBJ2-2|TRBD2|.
CASSSASGDTGELFF
TGTGCCAGCAGTTCAGCTAGCGGGGACACCGGGGAGCTGTTTTTT
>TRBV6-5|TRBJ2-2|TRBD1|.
CASSYIPGQDTGELFF
TGTGCCAGCAGTTACATCCCCGGACAGGACACCGGGGAGCTGTTTTTT
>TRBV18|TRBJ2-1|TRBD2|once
CASSVAGGSSYNEQFF
TGTGCCAGCTCGGTAGCGGGAGGCAGCTCCTACAATGAGCAGTTCTTC
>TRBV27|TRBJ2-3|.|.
CASSLRGRTDTQYF
TGTGCCAGCAGTTTACGGGGGAGGACAGATACGCAGTATTTT
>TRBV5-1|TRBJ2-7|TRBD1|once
CASSSTGGPSEQYF
TGCGCCAGCAGCTCGACAGGGGGGCCCTCCGAGCAGTACTTC
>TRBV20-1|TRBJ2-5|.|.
CSARAKETQYF
TGCAGTGCTAGGGCCAAAGAGACCCAGTACTTC
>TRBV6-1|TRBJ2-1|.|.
CASSEEGQALSSNEQFF
TGTGCCAGCAGTGAGGAGGGGCAGGCTTTATCTTCCAATGAGCAGTTCTTC
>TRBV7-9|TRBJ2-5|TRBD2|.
CASSAGTSGMETQYF
TGTGCCAGCAGCGCCGGGACTAGCGGAATGGAGACCCAGTACTTC
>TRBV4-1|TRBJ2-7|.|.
CASSQDITVGKYF
TGCGCCAGCAGCCAAGATATAACAGTGGGAAAGTACTTC
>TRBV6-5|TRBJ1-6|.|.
CASKIRGNYSPLHF
TGTGCCAGCAAAATCAGGGGAAACTATTCACCCCTCCACTTT
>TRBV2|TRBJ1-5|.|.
CASSDRAYNQPQHF
TGTGCCAGCAGTGATAGGGCGTACAATCAGCCCCAGCATTTT
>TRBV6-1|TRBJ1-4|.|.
CASSETATNEKLFF
TGTGCCAGCAGTGAGACTGCAACTAATGAAAAACTGTTTTTT
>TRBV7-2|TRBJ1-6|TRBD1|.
CASSPPRDRGTRNSPLHF
TGTGCCAGCAGCCCTCCCCGGGACAGGGGGACTCGAAATTCACCCCTCCACTTT